What follows is one T cell receptor (beta chain) and its context. Its antigen is not known. Trimming at V came to 6 bases and at J to 10 bases, leaving 6 bases not matched to a gene. This CDR3 is 12 amino acids long. Germline CDR1 reads LNHDA; CDR2 reads SQIVND (reference sequence). These data originate in a study of tissue T cells after allogeneic stem cell transplantation. Study-wide results and caveats: Which tissue TCRs were alloreactive or antigen-specific was not determined. Some clones might be persisting host cells.

TCRdb keeps only in-frame clones here, not all; method: immunoSEQ multiplex PCR. In the table there are under 3,500 clones, 50% to 75% of which are singletons. Enrolled prospectively were adult allogeneic hematopoietic cell transplant recipients whose graft-versus-host disease was steroid-refractory. Source: jejunal tissue, taken at autopsy. This receptor was taken from a male patient older than 55 with steroid-refractory graft-versus-host disease after an allogeneic stem cell transplant. Some T cells may possibly be graft donor cells. This chain joins TRBV19 and TRBJ1-5; 7 positions match TRBD1. CDR3 amino acids: CASSPTGDPQHF. DNA of the CDR3: TGTGCCAGTAGCCCTACAGGGGACCCCCAGCATTTT. The variable domain in full, completed from reference TRBV19 and TRBJ1-5, reads DGGITQSPKYLFRKEGQNVTLSCEQNLNHDAMYWYRQDPGQGLRLIYYSQIVNDFQKGDIAEGYSVSREKKESFPLTVTSAQKNPTAFYLCASSPTGDPQHFGDGTRLSIL.